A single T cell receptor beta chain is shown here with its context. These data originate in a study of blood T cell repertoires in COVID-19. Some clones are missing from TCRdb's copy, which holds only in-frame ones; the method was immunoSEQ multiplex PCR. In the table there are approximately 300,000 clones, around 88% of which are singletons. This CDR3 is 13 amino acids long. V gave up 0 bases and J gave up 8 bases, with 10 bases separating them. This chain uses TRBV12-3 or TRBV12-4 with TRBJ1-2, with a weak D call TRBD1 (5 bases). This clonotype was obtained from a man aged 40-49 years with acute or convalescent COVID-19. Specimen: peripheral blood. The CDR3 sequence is CASSLAQGIGYTF. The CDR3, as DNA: TGTGCCAGCAGTTTAGCTCAGGGAATCGGCTACACCTTC.